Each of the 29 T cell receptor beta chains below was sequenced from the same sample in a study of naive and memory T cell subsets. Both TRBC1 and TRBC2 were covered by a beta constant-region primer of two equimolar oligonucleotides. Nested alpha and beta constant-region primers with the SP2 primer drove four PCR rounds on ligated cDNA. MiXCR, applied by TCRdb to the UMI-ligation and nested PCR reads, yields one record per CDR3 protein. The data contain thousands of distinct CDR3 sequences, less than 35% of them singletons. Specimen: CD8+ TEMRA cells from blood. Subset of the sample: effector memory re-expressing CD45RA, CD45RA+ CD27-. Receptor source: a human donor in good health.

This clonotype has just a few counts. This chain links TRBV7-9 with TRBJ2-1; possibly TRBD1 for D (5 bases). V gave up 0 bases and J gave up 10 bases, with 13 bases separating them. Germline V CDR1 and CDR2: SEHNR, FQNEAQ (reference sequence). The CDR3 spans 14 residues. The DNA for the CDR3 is TGTGCCAGCAGCTTAGCGGGGCACCCCAAGGAGCAGTTCTTC. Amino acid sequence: CASSLAGHPKEQFF.

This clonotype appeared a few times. The CDR3 bases are TGTGCCAGCAGCTTTACGTCGGCGGAAAACACTGAAGCTTTCTTT. It codes for CASSFTSAENTEAFF. The chain uses TRBV7-4 and TRBJ1-1; D ambiguous. The CDR3 covers 15 residues. From germline, CDR1 is SGHVT and CDR2 SQSDAQ. The V gene lost 3 bases and the J gene lost 2 bases, with 13 bases spanning the gap. Based on the CDR3 plus reference TRBV7-4 and TRBJ1-1, the full variable domain is GAGVSQSPRYKVAKRGRDVALRCDSISGHVTLYWYRQTLGQGSEVLTYSQSDAQRDKSGRPSGRFSAERPERSVSTLKIQRTEQGDSAVYLCASSFTSAENTEAFFGQGTRLTVV.

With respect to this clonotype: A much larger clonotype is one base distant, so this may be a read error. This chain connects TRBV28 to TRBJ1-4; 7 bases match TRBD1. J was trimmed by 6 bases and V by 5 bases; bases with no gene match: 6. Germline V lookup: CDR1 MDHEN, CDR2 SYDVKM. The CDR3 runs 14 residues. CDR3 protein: CASSPQGWYEKLFF. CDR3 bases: TGTGCCAGCAGTCCACAGGGGTGGTATGAAAAACTGTTTTTT.

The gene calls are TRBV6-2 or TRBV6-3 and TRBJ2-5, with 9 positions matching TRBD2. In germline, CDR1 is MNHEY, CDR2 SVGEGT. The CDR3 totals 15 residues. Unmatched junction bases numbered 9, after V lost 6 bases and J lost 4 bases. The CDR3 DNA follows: TGTGCCAGCAGCCGGAGCGGGAGGTACGGAGAGACCCAGTACTTC. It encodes CASSRSGRYGETQYF.

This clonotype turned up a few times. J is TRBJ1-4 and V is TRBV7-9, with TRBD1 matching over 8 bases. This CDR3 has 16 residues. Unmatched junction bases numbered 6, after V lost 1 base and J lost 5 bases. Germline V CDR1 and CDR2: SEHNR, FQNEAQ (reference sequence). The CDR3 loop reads CASSLEVGTGNEKLFF. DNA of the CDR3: TGTGCCAGCAGCTTAGAGGTCGGGACAGGCAATGAAAAACTGTTTTTT.

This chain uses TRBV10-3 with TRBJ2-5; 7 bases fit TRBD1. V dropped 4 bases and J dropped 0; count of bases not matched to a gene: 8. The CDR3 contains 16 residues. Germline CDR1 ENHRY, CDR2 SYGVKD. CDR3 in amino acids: CAISGEGTEYQETQYF. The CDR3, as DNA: TGTGCCATCAGTGGTGAGGGGACAGAGTACCAAGAGACCCAGTACTTC.

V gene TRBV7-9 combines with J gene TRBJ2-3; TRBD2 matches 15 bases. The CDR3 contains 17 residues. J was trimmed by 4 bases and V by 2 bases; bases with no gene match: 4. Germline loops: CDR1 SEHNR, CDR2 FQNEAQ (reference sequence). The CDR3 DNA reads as TGTGCCAGCAGCTTACTCGGACTAGCGGGAGGGGCAGATACGCAGTATTTT. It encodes CASSLLGLAGGADTQYF.

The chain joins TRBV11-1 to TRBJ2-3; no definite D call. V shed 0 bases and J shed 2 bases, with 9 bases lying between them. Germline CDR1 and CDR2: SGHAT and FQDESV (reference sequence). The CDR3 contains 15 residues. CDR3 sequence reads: CASSLAPTTTDTQYF. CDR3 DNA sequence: TGTGCCAGCAGCTTAGCGCCAACCACCACAGATACGCAGTATTTT.

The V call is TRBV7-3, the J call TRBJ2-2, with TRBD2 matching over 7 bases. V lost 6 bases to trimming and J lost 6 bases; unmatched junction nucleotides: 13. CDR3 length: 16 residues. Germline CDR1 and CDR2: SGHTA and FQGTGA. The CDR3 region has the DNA TGTGCCAGCAGACGTACGGCGGGGGTCGGTGCCGGGGAGCTGTTTTTT. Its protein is CASRRTAGVGAGELFF.

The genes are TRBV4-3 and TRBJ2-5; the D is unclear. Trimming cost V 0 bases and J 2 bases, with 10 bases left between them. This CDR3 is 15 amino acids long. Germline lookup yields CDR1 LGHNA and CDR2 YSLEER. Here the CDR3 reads CASSQDVGRQETQYF. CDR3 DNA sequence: TGCGCCAGCAGCCAAGATGTCGGCCGACAAGAGACCCAGTACTTC.

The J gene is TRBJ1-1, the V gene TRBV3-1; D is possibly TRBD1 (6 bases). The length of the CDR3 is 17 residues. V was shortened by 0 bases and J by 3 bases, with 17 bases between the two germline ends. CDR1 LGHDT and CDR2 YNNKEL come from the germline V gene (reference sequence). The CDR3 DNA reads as TGTGCCAGCAGCCAAGATTTGGAGGGGGAGGAAGACACTGAAGCTTTCTTT. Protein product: CASSQDLEGEEDTEAFF.

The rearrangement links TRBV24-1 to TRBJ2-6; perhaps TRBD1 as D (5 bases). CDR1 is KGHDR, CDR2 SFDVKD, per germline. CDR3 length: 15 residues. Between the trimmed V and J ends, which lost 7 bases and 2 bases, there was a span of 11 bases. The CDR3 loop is CATSGQGTGANVLTF. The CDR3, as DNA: TGTGCCACCAGCGGCCAGGGCACTGGGGCCAACGTCCTGACTTTC.

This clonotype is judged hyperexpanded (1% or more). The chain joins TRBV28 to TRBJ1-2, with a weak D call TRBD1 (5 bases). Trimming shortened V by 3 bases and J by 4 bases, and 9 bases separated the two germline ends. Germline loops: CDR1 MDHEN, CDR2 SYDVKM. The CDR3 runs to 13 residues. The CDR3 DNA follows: TGTGCCAGCAGTTTTTCGCAGGGCTATGGCTACACCTTC. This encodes CASSFSQGYGYTF.

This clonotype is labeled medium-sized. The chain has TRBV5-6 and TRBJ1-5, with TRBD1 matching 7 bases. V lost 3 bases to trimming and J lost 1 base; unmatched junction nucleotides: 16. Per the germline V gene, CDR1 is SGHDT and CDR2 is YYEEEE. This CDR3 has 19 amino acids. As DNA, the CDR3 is TGTGCCAGCAGCTCAGGTCCCGGTGGAGGGGGCGAGAGCAATCAGCCCCAGCATTTT. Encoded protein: CASSSGPGGGGESNQPQHF.

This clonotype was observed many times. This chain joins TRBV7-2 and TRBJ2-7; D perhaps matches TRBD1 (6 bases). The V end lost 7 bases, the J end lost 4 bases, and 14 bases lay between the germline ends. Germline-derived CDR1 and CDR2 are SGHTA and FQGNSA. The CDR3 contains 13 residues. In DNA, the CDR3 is TGTGCCAGCAAGCCCGGGACACGATACGAGCAGTACTTC. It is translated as CASKPGTRYEQYF.

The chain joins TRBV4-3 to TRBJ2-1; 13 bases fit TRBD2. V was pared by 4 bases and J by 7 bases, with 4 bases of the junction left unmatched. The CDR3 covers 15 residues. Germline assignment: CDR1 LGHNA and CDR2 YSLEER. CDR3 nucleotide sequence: TGCGCCAGCAGCCGAACGGGACTAGCGGGGAATGAGCAGTTCTTC. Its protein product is CASSRTGLAGNEQFF.

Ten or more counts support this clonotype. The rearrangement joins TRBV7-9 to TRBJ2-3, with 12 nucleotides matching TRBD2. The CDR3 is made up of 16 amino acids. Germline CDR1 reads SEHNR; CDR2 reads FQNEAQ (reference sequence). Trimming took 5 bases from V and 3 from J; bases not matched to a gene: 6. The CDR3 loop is CASSPGTSGRTDTQYF. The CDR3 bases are TGTGCCAGCAGCCCAGGGACTAGCGGGCGGACAGATACGCAGTATTTT.

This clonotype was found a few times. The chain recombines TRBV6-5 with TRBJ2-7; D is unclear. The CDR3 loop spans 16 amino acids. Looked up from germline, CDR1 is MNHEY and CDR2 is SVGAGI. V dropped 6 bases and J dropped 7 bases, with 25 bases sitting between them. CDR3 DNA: TGTGCCAGCAGCCTCAACACCCCGTACAGACTGGGGGAGCAGTACTTC. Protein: CASSLNTPYRLGEQYF.

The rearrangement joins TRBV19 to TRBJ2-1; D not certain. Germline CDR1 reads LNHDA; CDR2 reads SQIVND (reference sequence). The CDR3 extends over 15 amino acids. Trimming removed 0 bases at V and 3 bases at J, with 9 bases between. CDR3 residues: CASSIDSDLYNEQFF. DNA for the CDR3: TGTGCCAGTAGTATAGATTCGGACCTCTACAATGAGCAGTTCTTC.

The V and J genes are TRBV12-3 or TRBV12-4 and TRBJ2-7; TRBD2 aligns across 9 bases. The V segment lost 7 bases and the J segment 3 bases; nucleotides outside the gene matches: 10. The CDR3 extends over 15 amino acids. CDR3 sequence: CASILGLALVYEQYF. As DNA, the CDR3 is TGTGCCAGCATCCTCGGACTAGCGCTCGTCTACGAGCAGTACTTC.

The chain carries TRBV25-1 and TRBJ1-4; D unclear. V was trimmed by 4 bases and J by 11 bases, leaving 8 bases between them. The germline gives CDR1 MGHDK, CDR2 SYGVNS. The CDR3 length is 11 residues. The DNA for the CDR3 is TGTGCCAGCAGTGCTGGGTGGAAACTGTTTTTT. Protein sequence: CASSAGWKLFF. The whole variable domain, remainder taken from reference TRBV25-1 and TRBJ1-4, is EADIYQTPRYLVIGTGKKITLECSQTMGHDKMYWYQQDPGMELHLIHYSYGVNSTEKGDLSSESTVSRIRTEHFPLTLESARPSHTSQYLCASSAGWKLFFGSGTQLSVL.

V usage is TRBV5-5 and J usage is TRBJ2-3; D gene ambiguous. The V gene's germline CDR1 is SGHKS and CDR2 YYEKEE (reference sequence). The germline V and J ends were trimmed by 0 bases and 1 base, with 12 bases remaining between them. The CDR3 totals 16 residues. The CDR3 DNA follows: TGTGCCAGCAGCTTGGCCCTAAGTCCCGGCACAGATACGCAGTATTTT. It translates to CASSLALSPGTDTQYF.

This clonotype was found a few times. The CDR3: CSAQPGIGELFF. In nucleotides, the CDR3 is TGCAGTGCTCAGCCAGGGATCGGGGAGCTGTTTTTT. The genes are TRBV20-1 and TRBJ2-2; TRBD1 might be the D (5 bases). Looked up from germline, CDR1 is DFQATT and CDR2 is SNEGSKA (reference sequence). The CDR3 is made up of 12 amino acids. V was clipped by 5 bases and J by 7 bases, with 11 bases between them.

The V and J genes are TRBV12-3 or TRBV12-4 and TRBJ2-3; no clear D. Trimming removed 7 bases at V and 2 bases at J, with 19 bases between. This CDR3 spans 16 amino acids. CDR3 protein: CASNAGSYAPTDTQYF. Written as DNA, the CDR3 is TGTGCCAGCAACGCAGGTTCCTACGCCCCCACAGATACGCAGTATTTT.

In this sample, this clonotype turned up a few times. The CDR3: CASSSGPGDVDEQFF. CDR3 coding DNA: TGTGCCAGCAGCTCCGGCCCGGGAGATGTGGATGAGCAGTTCTTC. The chain joins TRBV7-2 to TRBJ2-1, with D possibly being TRBD2 (6 bases). The CDR3 has 15 residues. Germline V gene lookup returns CDR1 SGHTA and CDR2 FQGNSA. Between the trimmed V and J ends, which lost 4 bases and 8 bases, there was a span of 18 bases. Full variable domain (rest looked up from reference TRBV7-2 and TRBJ2-1): GAGVSQSPSNKVTEKGKDVELRCDPISGHTALYWYRQSLGQGLEFLIYFQGNSAPDKSGLPSDRFSAERTGGSVSTLTIQRTQQEDSAVYLCASSSGPGDVDEQFFGPGTRLTVL.

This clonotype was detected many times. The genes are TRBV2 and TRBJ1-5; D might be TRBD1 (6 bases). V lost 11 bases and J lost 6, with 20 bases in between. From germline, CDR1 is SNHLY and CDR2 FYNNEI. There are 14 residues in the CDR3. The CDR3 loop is CASTVVGAAQPQHF. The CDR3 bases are TGTGCCTCCACTGTAGTGGGGGCTGCTCAGCCCCAGCATTTT.

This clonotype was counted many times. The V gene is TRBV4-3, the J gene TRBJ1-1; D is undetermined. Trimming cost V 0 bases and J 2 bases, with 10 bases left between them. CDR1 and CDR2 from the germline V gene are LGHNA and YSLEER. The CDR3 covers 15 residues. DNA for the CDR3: TGCGCCAGCAGCCAAGAATTGGGAGAAAACACTGAAGCTTTCTTT. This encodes CASSQELGENTEAFF.

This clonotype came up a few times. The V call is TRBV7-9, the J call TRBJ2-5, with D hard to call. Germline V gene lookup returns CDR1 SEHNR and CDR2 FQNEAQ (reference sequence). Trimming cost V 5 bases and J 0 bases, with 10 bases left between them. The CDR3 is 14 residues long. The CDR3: CASSQDRNQETQYF. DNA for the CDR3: TGTGCCAGCAGCCAAGACCGTAACCAAGAGACCCAGTACTTC.

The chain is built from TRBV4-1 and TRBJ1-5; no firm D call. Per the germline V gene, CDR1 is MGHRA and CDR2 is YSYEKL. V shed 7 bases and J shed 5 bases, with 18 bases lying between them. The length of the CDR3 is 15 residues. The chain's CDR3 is CASTQEITWDQPQHF. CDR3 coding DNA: TGCGCCAGCACTCAAGAAATAACATGGGATCAGCCCCAGCATTTT.